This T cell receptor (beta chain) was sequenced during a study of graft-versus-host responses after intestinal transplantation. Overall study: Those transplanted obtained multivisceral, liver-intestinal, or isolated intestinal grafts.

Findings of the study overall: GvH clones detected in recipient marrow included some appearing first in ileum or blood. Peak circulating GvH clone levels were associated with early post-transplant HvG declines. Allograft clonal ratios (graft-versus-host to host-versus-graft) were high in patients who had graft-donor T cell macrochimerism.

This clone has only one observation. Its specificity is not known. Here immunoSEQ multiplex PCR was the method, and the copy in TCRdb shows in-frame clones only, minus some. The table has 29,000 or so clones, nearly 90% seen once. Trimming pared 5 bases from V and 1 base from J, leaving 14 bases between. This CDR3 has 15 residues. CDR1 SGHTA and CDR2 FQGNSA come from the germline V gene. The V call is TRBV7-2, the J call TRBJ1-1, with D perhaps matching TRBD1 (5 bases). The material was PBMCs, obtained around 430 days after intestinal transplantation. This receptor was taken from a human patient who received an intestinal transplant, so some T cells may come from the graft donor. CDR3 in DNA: TGTGCCAGCAGCCCCGACAGTTCAAAGAACACTGAAGCTTTCTTT. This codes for CASSPDSSKNTEAFF.